This T cell receptor beta chain was obtained from a study of identical twins. Points from the study as a whole: There was more out-of-frame TCR alpha sharing in monozygotic twins than models estimated. Twin-shared out-of-frame alpha sequences were enriched for low generation probability.

A universal primer site was created by template switching, with the cDNA bearing unique molecular identifiers. TCRdb re-called the 5' RACE reads through MiXCR, storing one row per CDR3 protein. In the table there are 1.5 million to 2 million distinct CDR3 sequences, around 33% of which are singletons. Turning to this clonotype: Its antigen is not known.

CDR1 SGHRS and CDR2 YFSETQ come from the germline V gene. V lost 4 bases, J lost 5 bases, and 15 bases lay in between. This CDR3 has 14 residues. V and J are TRBV5-1 and TRBJ1-1; D ambiguous. The TCR sequence derives from a newborn girl in good health. Source material: cord blood. As DNA, the CDR3 is TGCGCCAGCAGCCGGCCCGGCCCTTCAACTGAAGCTTTCTTT. Its translation is CASSRPGPSTEAFF.